Listed here are 24 T cell receptor beta chains from one sample, sequenced in a study of vaccination effects on CD4 cells after COVID-19. Peptide-pool stimulation followed by sequencing identified expanded antigen-specific CD4+ clonotypes in the ViraFEST assay. Isolation of CD4+ T cells took place after approximately ten days of culture. Everyone in the study got two shots of either the BNT162b2 or mRNA-1273 vaccine. These receptors lack a known antigen. Clones were sequenced by immunoSEQ multiplex PCR, and TCRdb holds only the in-frame ones, with some missing. The data contain approximately 30,000 clones, roughly 80% of them seen just once; the ten biggest clones take up roughly 1.4%. This specimen was CD4+ T cells from PBMCs cultured with HCoV-NL63 spike peptides, taken after COVID-19 vaccination. Receptors originate from a human donor who received a COVID-19 vaccine. Some clones in this sample may be carry-over from other donors' samples.

Only a few counts were recorded for this clone. The chain uses TRBV18 and TRBJ1-1, with D possibly TRBD1 on 6 matching bases. V was pared by 6 bases and J by 4 bases, with 18 bases between. Germline V gene sequence: CDR1 KGHSH, CDR2 LQKENI. The CDR3 extends over 15 amino acids. CDR3 amino acids: CASSLTGYTGTEAFF. The DNA for the CDR3 is TGTGCCAGCTCTCTAACAGGGTACACGGGCACTGAAGCTTTCTTT.

CDR3 region: CASSLTGGTGELFF. Here the CDR3 DNA reads TGTGCCAGCAGCCTGACAGGGGGCACGGGGGAGCTGTTTTTT. The chain has TRBV6-6 and TRBJ2-2; 10 bases are a match to TRBD1. This CDR3 contains 14 residues. The J segment lost 8 bases and the V segment lost 6 bases, leaving 6 bases of the junction unmatched. Germline-derived CDR1 and CDR2 are MNHNY and SVGAGI (reference sequence).

CDR3 amino acids: CASSWRLTGQETQYF. CDR3 DNA sequence: TGTGCCAGCAGTTGGAGACTGACAGGACAAGAGACCCAGTACTTC. The chain recombines TRBV6-5 with TRBJ2-5; tentatively, D is TRBD1 (6 bases). This CDR3 contains 15 residues. Looked up from germline, CDR1 is MNHEY and CDR2 is SVGAGI. With 4 bases removed from V and 2 bases from J, the gap between germline ends came to 14 bases.

CDR3 residues: CASKPDLPRDYGYTF. CDR3 nucleotide sequence: TGCGCCAGCAAACCGGACCTCCCTCGGGACTATGGCTACACCTTC. The gene calls are TRBV5-1 and TRBJ1-2, with D unclear. CDR1 SGHRS and CDR2 YFSETQ come from the germline V gene. The CDR3 loop spans 15 amino acids. Trimming left V 6 bases short and J 3 bases short, with 18 bases between.

As DNA, the CDR3 is TGCGCCAGCAGCTTCGAAGGGAAGGATGGCTACACCTTC. This sequence encodes CASSFEGKDGYTF. The rearrangement uses TRBV5-1 and TRBJ1-2, with D unresolved. The CDR3 is 13 amino acids. Germline CDR1 and CDR2: SGHRS and YFSETQ. V dropped 2 bases and J dropped 6 bases, with 11 bases sitting between them.

This clone is a singleton in its sample. V gene TRBV6-1 combines with J gene TRBJ1-6; weak D call: TRBD1 (6 bases). Trimming removed 1 base from V and 6 bases from J, with 13 bases in between. The CDR3 runs to 16 residues. The germline V gene has CDR1 MNHNS and CDR2 SASEGT. The CDR3 coding sequence is TGTGCCAGCAGTGAAGTGAGGGGGTGGGCTAATTCACCCCTCCACTTT. This gives the protein CASSEVRGWANSPLHF.

The chain combines TRBV6-5 with TRBJ1-1, with D hard to call. Germline CDR1 reads MNHEY; CDR2 reads SVGAGI. V was cut by 2 bases and J by 4 bases, with 14 bases left in between. The CDR3 has 15 amino acids. The DNA of the CDR3 is TGTGCCAGCAGTTACCATCGGGTGTCGACCACTGAAGCTTTCTTT. This sequence encodes CASSYHRVSTTEAFF.

This chain joins TRBV2 and TRBJ1-3; the match to TRBD1 covers 10 bases. The CDR3 length is 15 residues. Germline lookup yields CDR1 SNHLY and CDR2 FYNNEI. V trimming: 6 bases; J trimming: 3 bases; junction bases outside the gene matches: 5. CDR3 coding DNA: TGTGCCAGCAGCCGACAGGGGGCAGGTGGAAACACCATATATTTT. It yields the protein CASSRQGAGGNTIYF.

This clone has only a few counts. The rearrangement uses TRBV18 and TRBJ2-3; TRBD1 agrees at 9 bases. V trimming: 3 bases; J trimming: 5 bases; junction bases outside the gene matches: 6. Germline V gives CDR1 KGHSH, CDR2 LQKENI. CDR3 length: 15 residues. The CDR3: CASSPVQGAKDTQYF. DNA for the CDR3: TGTGCCAGCTCACCGGTACAGGGGGCGAAAGATACGCAGTATTTT.

The chain is built from TRBV10-3 and TRBJ2-1; TRBD1 might be the D (5 bases). Per germline, CDR1 ENHRY and CDR2 SYGVKD. The CDR3 runs 12 residues. V was pared by 10 bases and J by 7 bases, with 14 bases between. This CDR3 is CATKPQGNEQFF. CDR3 sequence (DNA): TGTGCCACTAAGCCCCAGGGAAATGAGCAGTTCTTC.

The chain couples TRBV19 to TRBJ2-5, with D possibly matching TRBD2 (6 bases). V was clipped by 5 bases and J by 5 bases, with 15 bases between them. Germline CDR1 reads LNHDA; CDR2 reads SQIVND (reference sequence). The CDR3 extends over 14 amino acids. CDR3: CASSSTWSGETQYF. Written as DNA, the CDR3 is TGTGCCAGTAGTTCAACCTGGAGCGGGGAGACCCAGTACTTC.

The chain uses TRBV6-5 and TRBJ1-5; D gene unclear. V was shortened by 0 bases and J by 4 bases, with 7 bases between the two germline ends. The germline V gene has CDR1 MNHEY and CDR2 SVGAGI. The CDR3 length is 14 residues. CDR3 DNA: TGTGCCAGCAGTTACTCGCGAGGGAATCAGCCCCAGCATTTT. It yields the protein CASSYSRGNQPQHF.

This clone was seen a few times. This chain links TRBV10-2 with TRBJ2-7, with a tentative D call TRBD1 (5 bases). The CDR3 consists of 12 residues. With 6 bases removed from V and 6 bases from J, the gap between germline ends came to 12 bases. Germline V CDR1 and CDR2: WSHSY, SAAADI. For the CDR3, the DNA is TGCGCCAGCAGCAGATTTCAGGGCGAGCAGTACGTC. Residues: CASSRFQGEQYV.

V usage is TRBV6-2 or TRBV6-3 and J usage is TRBJ2-7; maybe TRBD1 (6 bases). The CDR3 covers 18 residues. Trimming took off 0 bases at V and 1 base at J, with 19 bases between the two ends. Looked up from germline, CDR1 is MNHEY and CDR2 is SVGEGT. CDR3 loop: CASSYSGATWGLSYEQYV. The CDR3 region has the DNA TGTGCCAGCAGTTACTCGGGGGCGACCTGGGGGCTGTCCTACGAGCAGTACGTC.

The chain combines TRBV19 with TRBJ1-3; D is uncertain. Per the germline V gene, CDR1 is LNHDA and CDR2 is SQIVND (reference sequence). Between the trimmed V and J ends, which lost 4 bases and 8 bases, there was a span of 18 bases. This CDR3 spans 15 amino acids. CDR3 DNA: TGTGCCAGTAGTAGGCGGCCCCTGCTGGAAGACACCATATATTTT. It translates to CASSRRPLLEDTIYF. Full variable domain (remainder filled in from reference TRBV19 and TRBJ1-3): DGGITQSPKYLFRKEGQNVTLSCEQNLNHDAMYWYRQDPGQGLRLIYYSQIVNDFQKGDIAEGYSVSREKKESFPLTVTSAQKNPTAFYLCASSRRPLLEDTIYFGEGSWLTVV.

The chain links TRBV5-1 to TRBJ1-2; D possibly corresponds to TRBD1 (6 bases). The CDR3 covers 14 residues. V lost 1 base and J lost 2, with 9 bases in between. In germline, CDR1 is SGHRS, CDR2 YFSETQ. CDR3 sequence: CASSLSQGNYGYTF. CDR3 nucleotide sequence: TGCGCCAGCAGCTTGTCACAGGGAAACTATGGCTACACCTTC.

This chain joins TRBV7-3 and TRBJ2-1; D perhaps matches TRBD1 (6 bases). Trimming took off 5 bases at V and 9 bases at J, with 11 bases between the two ends. CDR3 length equals 12 residues. The germline V gene encodes CDR1 SGHTA and CDR2 FQGTGA. The CDR3 reads CASSRTGLEQFF. CDR3 coding DNA: TGTGCCAGCAGCCGAACAGGGCTTGAGCAGTTCTTC.

The rearrangement joins TRBV3-1 (or the pseudogene TRBV3-2) to TRBJ2-5; 15 bases agree with TRBD2. The CDR3 loop spans 18 amino acids. In germline, CDR1 is LGHDT, CDR2 YNNKEL (reference sequence). J lost 4 bases, V lost 5 bases, and 11 bases had no gene match. Here the CDR3 DNA reads TGTGCCAGCAGCTTCCCAGGACTAGCGGGGGGGCGACGAGAGACCCAGTACTTC. Translated, it gives CASSFPGLAGGRRETQYF.

The CDR3 bases are TGTGCCAGCTCACCACCCCTGACCTCCGCCGCAACTAATGAAAAACTGTTTTTT. Translating it yields CASSPPLTSAATNEKLFF. This rearrangement joins TRBV18 to TRBJ1-4; D call uncertain. V was shortened by 0 bases and J by 0 bases, with 14 bases between the two germline ends. The germline CDR1 and CDR2 sequences are KGHSH and LQKENI. The CDR3 extends over 18 amino acids.

This chain connects TRBV7-2 to TRBJ1-2; no clear D gene. This CDR3 is 13 amino acids long. Germline V gene data show CDR1 as SGHTA and CDR2 as FQGNSA. Trimming took 5 bases from V and 8 from J, leaving 15 bases between them. CDR3 in amino acids: CASSEPASGGYTF. CDR3 DNA sequence: TGTGCCAGCAGCGAACCCGCGTCCGGAGGCTACACCTTC.

This clone has more than one count but fewer than ten. The rearrangement joins TRBV20-1 to TRBJ1-6; a possible D gene is TRBD1 (6 bases). Trimming took off 7 bases at V and 7 bases at J, with 8 bases between the two ends. This CDR3 is built from 11 residues. Germline CDR1 is DFQATT and CDR2 is SNEGSKA (reference sequence). CDR3 bases: TGCAGTGGGGGGCTAAATTCACCCCTCCACTTT. This gives the protein CSGGLNSPLHF.

The chain recombines TRBV29-1 with TRBJ2-1, with D maybe TRBD1 (6 bases). The germline V gene has CDR1 SQVTM and CDR2 ANQGSEA. The germline V and J ends were trimmed by 5 bases and 10 bases, with 12 bases remaining between them. The CDR3 sequence is 11 residues long. The CDR3 is CSVHRVKEQFF. The CDR3 region has the DNA TGCAGCGTTCACAGGGTTAAGGAGCAGTTCTTC.

The chain carries TRBV21-1 and TRBJ1-3. TRBV21-1 is a pseudogene segment. The CDR3 totals 18 residues. In DNA, the CDR3 is TGTGCCAGCAGCAAAGCTTGCAGGGCCGGGACCCCTGGAAACACCATATATTTT. Translation: CASSKACRAGTPGNTIYF.

The gene calls are TRBV3-1 (or the pseudogene TRBV3-2) and TRBJ1-1, with D tentatively TRBD1 (5 bases). Germline V gene data show CDR1 as LGHDT and CDR2 as YNNKEL (reference sequence). This CDR3 contains 12 residues. V lost 4 bases and J lost 8, with 11 bases in between. CDR3 nucleotide sequence: TGTGCCAGCAGCCGCGTGGGGCGGGAAGCTTTCTTT. Translation: CASSRVGREAFF.